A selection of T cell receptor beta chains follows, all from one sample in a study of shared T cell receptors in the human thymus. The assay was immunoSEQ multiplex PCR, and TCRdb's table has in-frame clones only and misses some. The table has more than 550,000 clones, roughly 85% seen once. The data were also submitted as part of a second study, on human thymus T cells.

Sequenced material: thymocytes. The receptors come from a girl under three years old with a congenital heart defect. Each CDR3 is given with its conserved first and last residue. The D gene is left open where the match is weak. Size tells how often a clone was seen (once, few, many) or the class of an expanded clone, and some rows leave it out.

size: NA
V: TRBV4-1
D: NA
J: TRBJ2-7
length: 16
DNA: TGCGCCAGCAGCCAAACCTCCCCGACAGGAGTCTACGAGCAGTACTTC
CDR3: CASSQTSPTGVYEQYF

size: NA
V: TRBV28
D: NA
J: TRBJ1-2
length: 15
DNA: TGTGCCAGCAGTTTCAGCCTAAGGACAGAACCTGGCTACACCTTC
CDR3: CASSFSLRTEPGYTF

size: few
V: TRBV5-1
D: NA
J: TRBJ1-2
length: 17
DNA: TGCGCCAGCAGCTTTCGGGGGACGTTTTCGAGTAACTATGGCTACACCTTC
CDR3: CASSFRGTFSSNYGYTF

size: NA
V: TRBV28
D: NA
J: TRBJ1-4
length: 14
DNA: TGTGCCAGCAGTTTGAATGATAGATTTGAAAAACTGTTTTTT
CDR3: CASSLNDRFEKLFF

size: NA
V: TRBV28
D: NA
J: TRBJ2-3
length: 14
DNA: TGTGCCAGCAGCTTGAGGACAAACCCAGATACGCAGTATTTT
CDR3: CASSLRTNPDTQYF

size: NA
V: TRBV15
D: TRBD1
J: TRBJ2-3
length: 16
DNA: TGTGCCACCAGCAGAGATCCAGGGGGAATCACAGATACGCAGTATTTT
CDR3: CATSRDPGGITDTQYF

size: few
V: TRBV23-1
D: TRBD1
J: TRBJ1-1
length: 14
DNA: TGCGCCAGTAACGTAGGGGGCGGGATGACTGAAGCTTTCTTT
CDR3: CASNVGGGMTEAFF

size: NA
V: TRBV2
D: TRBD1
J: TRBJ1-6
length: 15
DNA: TGTGCCAGCAGTGAACTGGGACAGCTGAATTCACCCCTCCACTTT
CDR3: CASSELGQLNSPLHF

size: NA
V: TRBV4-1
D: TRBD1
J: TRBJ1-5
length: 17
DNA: TGCGCCAGCAGCCAACCCTCCGGGACAGGGGATCATCAGCCCCAGCATTTT
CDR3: CASSQPSGTGDHQPQHF

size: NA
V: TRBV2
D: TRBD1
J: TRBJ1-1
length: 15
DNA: TGTGCCAGCAGTGAGAGACAGGGTGGGGGCACTGAAGCTTTCTTT
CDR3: CASSERQGGGTEAFF

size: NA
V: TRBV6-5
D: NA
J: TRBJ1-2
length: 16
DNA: TGTGCCAGCAGTTACTCCCGACTCAGTGCCCGGAGGGGCTACACCTTC
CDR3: CASSYSRLSARRGYTF

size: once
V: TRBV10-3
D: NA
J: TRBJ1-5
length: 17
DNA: TGTGCCATCAGTGAGTCCTCAGGGTTAGAAGGCAATCAGCCCCAGCATTTT
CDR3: CAISESSGLEGNQPQHF

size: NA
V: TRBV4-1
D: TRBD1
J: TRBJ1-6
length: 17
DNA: TGCGCCAGTAACCCCTCGACAGGGAGCTCCTATAATTCACCCCTCCACTTT
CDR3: CASNPSTGSSYNSPLHF

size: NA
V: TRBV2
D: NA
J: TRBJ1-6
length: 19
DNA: TGTGCCAGCAGTCCCCAGGGCAGGGTTGTAGGGAGGGAGGATTCACCCCTCCACTTT
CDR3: CASSPQGRVVGREDSPLHF

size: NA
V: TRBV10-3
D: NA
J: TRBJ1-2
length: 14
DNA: TGTGCCCTCTCCCCAGGGGCGGCTAACTATGGCTACACCTTC
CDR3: CALSPGAANYGYTF

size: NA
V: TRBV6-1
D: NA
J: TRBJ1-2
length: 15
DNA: TGTGCCAGCAGAACATGGACAGCCCGAGATCTAGGCTACACCTTC
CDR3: CASRTWTARDLGYTF

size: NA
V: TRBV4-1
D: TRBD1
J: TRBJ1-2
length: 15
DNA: TGCGCCAGCAGCCAAGATGACAGGGAGGACTATGGCTACACCTTC
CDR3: CASSQDDREDYGYTF

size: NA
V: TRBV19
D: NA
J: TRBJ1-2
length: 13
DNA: TGTGCCAGCCGGAGGGGTATAGGCTATGGCTACACCTTC
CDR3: CASRRGIGYGYTF

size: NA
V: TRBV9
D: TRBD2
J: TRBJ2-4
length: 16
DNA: TGTGCCAGCAGCGTAGCGGGAGGCCGAGCCAAAAACATTCAGTACTTC
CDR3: CASSVAGGRAKNIQYF

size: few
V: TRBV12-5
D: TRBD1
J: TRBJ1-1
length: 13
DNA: TGTGCTAGTGGTTTGGAGGGGGCCTGGACTGCTTTCTTT
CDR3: CASGLEGAWTAFF

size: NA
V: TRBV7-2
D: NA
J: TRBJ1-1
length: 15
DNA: TGTGCCAGCAGCTTAGCGAGGAGAGGACACGCGGAAGCTTTCTTT
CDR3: CASSLARRGHAEAFF

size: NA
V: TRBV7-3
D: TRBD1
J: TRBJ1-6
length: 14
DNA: TGTGCCAGCAGCCGGGGACAGGGGCCGTCACCCCTCCACTTT
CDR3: CASSRGQGPSPLHF

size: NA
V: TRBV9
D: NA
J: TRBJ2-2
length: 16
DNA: TGTGCCAGCAGCGTAGCAGGGAGGTCGAACACCGGGGAGCTGTTTTTT
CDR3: CASSVAGRSNTGELFF

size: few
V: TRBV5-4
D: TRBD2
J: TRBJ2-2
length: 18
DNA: TGTGCCAGCAGCTTGCCCGGGACTAGCGGTGAGAACACCGGGGAGCTGTTTTTT
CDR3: CASSLPGTSGENTGELFF

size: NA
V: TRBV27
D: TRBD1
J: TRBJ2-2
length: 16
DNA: TGTGCCAGCAGTCCCCGGGAGGACAGGGGGCCCGGGGAGCTGTTTTTT
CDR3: CASSPREDRGPGELFF

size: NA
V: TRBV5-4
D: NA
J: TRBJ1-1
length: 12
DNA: TGTGCCAGCAGCTTGGACGGGGGGAAAGCTTTCTTT
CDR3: CASSLDGGKAFF

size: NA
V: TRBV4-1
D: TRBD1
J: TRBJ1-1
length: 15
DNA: TGCGCCAGCAGCCAGGGGGGACAGAGAACTACTGAAGCTTTCTTT
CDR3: CASSQGGQRTTEAFF

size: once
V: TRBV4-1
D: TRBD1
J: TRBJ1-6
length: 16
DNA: TGCGCCAGCAGCCAAGATGAAACAGGGGGTTGGTCACCCCTCCACTTT
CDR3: CASSQDETGGWSPLHF

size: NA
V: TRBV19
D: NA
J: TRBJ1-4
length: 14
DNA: TGTGCCAGTAGTATCGTTCCTGCCGGGGAAAAACTGTTTTTT
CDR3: CASSIVPAGEKLFF

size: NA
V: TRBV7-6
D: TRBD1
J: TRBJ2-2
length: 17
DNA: TGTGCCAGCAGCTTAGGCTGGGACAGAGCCAGCACCGGGGAGCTGTTTTTT
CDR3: CASSLGWDRASTGELFF

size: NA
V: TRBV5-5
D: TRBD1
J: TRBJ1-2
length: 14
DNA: TGTGCCAGCAGCTCCCGGGACAGGGAAAGGATGCACACCTTC
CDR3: CASSSRDRERMHTF

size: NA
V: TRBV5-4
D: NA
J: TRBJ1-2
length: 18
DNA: TGTGCCAGCAGCCTGGGGGTACCGGGACATACGCTTAACTATGGCTACACCTTC
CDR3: CASSLGVPGHTLNYGYTF

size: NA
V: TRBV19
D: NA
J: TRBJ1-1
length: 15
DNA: TGTGCCAGTACTGGGGCAGGTGAATTGAACACTGAAGCTTTCTTT
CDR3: CASTGAGELNTEAFF

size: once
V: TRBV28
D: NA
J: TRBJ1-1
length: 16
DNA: TGTGCCAGCAGTTACGCGTTGGGGCATGGGAACACTGAAGCTTTCTTT
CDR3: CASSYALGHGNTEAFF

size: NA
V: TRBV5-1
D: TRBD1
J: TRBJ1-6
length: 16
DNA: TGCGCCAGCAGCTTGGCGACAGGGGGTTTAGATTCACCCCTCCACTTT
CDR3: CASSLATGGLDSPLHF

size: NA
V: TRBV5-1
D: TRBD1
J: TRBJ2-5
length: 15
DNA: TGCGCCAGCAGCTTGGCAGGGGGCATTAGGGAGACCCAGTACTTC
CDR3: CASSLAGGIRETQYF

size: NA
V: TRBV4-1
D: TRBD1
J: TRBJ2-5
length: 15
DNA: TGCGCCAGCAGTCTACTACAGGGGGCGAACGCGACCCAGTACTTC
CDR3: CASSLLQGANATQYF

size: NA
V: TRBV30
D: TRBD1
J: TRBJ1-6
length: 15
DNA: TGTGCCTGGGGGGGGCGGACAGGCGATAATAAGACCCTCCACTTT
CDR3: CAWGGRTGDNKTLHF

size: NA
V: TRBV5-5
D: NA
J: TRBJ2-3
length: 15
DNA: TGTGCCAGCAGCCTGAGGCCGGGGAACACAGATACGCAGTATTTT
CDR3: CASSLRPGNTDTQYF

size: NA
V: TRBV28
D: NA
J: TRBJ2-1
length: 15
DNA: TGTGCCAGCAGTTTAGTCCGGGGATCCTACAATGAGCAGTTCTTC
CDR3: CASSLVRGSYNEQFF

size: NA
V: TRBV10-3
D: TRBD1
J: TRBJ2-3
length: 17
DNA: TGTGCCATCAGTGACGCGGGACAGGGGCTACCCACAGATACGCAGTATTTT
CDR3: CAISDAGQGLPTDTQYF

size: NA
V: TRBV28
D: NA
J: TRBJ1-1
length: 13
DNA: TGTGCCAGCACCCCCCCCCGGGGCACTGAAGCTTTCTTT
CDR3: CASTPPRGTEAFF

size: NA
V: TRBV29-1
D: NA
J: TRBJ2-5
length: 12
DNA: TGCAGCGTTGGTAGGGGACAAGAGACCCAGTACTTC
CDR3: CSVGRGQETQYF

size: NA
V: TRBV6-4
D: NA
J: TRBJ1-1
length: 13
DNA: TGTGCCAGCAGACCCAGGGCAAACACTGAAGCTTTCTTT
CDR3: CASRPRANTEAFF

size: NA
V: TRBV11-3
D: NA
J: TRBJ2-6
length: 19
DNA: TGTGCCAGCAGCTTAGTAGGTGAGGTGGAGATCTCTGGGGCCAACGTCCTGACTTTC
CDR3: CASSLVGEVEISGANVLTF

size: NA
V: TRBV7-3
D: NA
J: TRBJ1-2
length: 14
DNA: TGTGCCAGCAGCTTTGGCAGATCAAACTATGGCTACACCTTC
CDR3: CASSFGRSNYGYTF

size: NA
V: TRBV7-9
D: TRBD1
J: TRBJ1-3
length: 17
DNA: TGTGCCAGCAGCCTACCTGAGGACAGGCGCTCTGGAAACACCATATATTTT
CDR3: CASSLPEDRRSGNTIYF

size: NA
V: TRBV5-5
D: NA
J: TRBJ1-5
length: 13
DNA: TGTGCCAGCAGCTCGACGGAGAATCAGCCCCAGCATTTT
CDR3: CASSSTENQPQHF

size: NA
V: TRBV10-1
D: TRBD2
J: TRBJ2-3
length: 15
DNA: TGCGCCAGCAGCAACTCCAGCGGGGGGGCAGATACGCAGTATTTT
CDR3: CASSNSSGGADTQYF

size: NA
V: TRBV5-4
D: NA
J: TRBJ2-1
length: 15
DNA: TGTGCCAGCAGCCTTCAGGCAGGGTCATACAATGAGCAGTTCTTC
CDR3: CASSLQAGSYNEQFF

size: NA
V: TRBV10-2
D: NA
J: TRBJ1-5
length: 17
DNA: TGCGCCAGCAGTGTCTCCTGGGACACCCGAGATGGTCAGCCCCAGCATTTT
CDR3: CASSVSWDTRDGQPQHF

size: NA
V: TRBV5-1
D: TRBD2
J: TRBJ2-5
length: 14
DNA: TGCGCCAGCAGCTTGTATCTAGCGGGGGAGACCCAGTACTTC
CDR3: CASSLYLAGETQYF

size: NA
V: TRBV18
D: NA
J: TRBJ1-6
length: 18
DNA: TGTGCCAGCTCCCCCAGCCTACCCGACAGAAACTATAATTCACCCCTCCACTTT
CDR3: CASSPSLPDRNYNSPLHF

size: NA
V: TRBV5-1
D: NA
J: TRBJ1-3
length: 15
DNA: TGCGCCAGCAGCTTTGACGGGGTCACGGGAAACACCATATATTTT
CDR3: CASSFDGVTGNTIYF

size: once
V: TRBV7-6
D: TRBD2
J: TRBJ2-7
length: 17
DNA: TGTGCCAGCAGCATCCGGGAGGGGGGCGCGAGGTCCTACGAGCAGTACTTC
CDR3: CASSIREGGARSYEQYF

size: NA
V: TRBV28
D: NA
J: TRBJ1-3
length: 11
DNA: TGTGCCAGCAGTTTTCAGGGATTATCTCATTTT
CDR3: CASSFQGLSHF

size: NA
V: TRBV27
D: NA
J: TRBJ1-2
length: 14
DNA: TGTGCCAGCAGTTCGACACAGGAGGGATATGGCTACACCTTC
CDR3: CASSSTQEGYGYTF

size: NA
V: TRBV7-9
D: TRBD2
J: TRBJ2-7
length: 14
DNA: TGTGCCAGCAGCTTAGCTAGAAGCGGGGGGGAGCAGTACTTC
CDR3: CASSLARSGGEQYF

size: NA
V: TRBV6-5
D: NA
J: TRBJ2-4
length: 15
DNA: TGTGCCAGCAGCCGGGTTGAGGGTACCAAAAACATTCAGTACTTC
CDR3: CASSRVEGTKNIQYF

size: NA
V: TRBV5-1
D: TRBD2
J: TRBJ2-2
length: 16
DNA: TGCGCCAGCAGCAAAGGGACTAGCTCGTTTGCCGGGGAGCTGTTTTTT
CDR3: CASSKGTSSFAGELFF